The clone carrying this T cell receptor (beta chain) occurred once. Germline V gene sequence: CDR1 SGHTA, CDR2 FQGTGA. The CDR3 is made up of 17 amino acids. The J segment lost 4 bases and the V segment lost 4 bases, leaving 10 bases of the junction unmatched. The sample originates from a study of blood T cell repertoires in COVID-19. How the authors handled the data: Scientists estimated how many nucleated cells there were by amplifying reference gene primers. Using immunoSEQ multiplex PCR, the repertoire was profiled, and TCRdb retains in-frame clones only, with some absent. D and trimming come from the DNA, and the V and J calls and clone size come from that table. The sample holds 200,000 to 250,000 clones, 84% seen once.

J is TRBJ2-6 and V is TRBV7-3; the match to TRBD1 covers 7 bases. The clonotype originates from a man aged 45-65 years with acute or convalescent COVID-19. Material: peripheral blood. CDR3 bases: TGTGCCAGCAGCTCGTCAGGGGGATTCTCCGGGGCCAACGTCCTGACTTTC. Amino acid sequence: CASSSSGGFSGANVLTF.